Following are 32 T cell receptor beta chains from one sample sequenced in a study of identical twins. TCRdb re-derived calls from the 5' RACE reads in MiXCR, one entry per CDR3 protein. The sample shows hundreds of thousands of distinct CDR3 sequences, over 8.5% of them seen only once. Another study also made use of these data, one on yellow fever vaccine responses in identical twins.

Sample: PBMCs. The source of these receptors is a woman aged 18-35 years in good health.

This chain links TRBV7-6 with TRBJ2-1; 8 positions agree with TRBD2. The germline gives CDR1 SGHVS, CDR2 FNYEAQ. CDR3 size: 16 residues. V dropped 2 bases and J dropped 0; count of bases not matched to a gene: 3. The CDR3 sequence: CASSLKRGHSYNEQFF. The CDR3 nucleotides read TGTGCCAGCAGCTTAAAGCGGGGGCACTCCTACAATGAGCAGTTCTTC. Supplemented by reference TRBV7-6 and TRBJ2-1, the full variable domain reads GAGVSQSPRYKVTKRGQDVALRCDPISGHVSLYWYRQALGQGPEFLTYFNYEAQQDKSGLPNDRFSAERPEGSISTLTIQRTEQRDSAMYRCASSLKRGHSYNEQFFGPGTRLTVL.

This chain connects TRBV5-6 to TRBJ1-1, with a possible D match to TRBD1 (6 bases). V lost 6 bases, J lost 4 bases, and 13 bases lay in between. Looked up from germline, CDR1 is SGHDT and CDR2 is YYEEEE. The CDR3 loop spans 13 amino acids. CDR3 in amino acids: CASTKTGLTEAFF. CDR3 DNA: TGTGCCAGCACCAAAACAGGGCTCACTGAAGCTTTCTTT.

The sample holds many counts of this clonotype. The chain links TRBV29-1 to TRBJ2-1; TRBD1 is a possible D gene (6 bases). This CDR3 has 11 amino acids. The V gene lost 7 bases and the J gene lost 10 bases, with 14 bases spanning the gap. CDR1 is SQVTM, CDR2 ANQGSEA, per germline. CDR3 bases: TGCAGCGCAACCCTAGACAGGGAGCAGTTCTTC. As protein: CSATLDREQFF.

As concerns this clonotype: A single base separates this from a much larger clone, so it may be a read error. The chain uses TRBV6-6 and TRBJ2-7; unclear D gene. The CDR3 sequence is 12 residues long. Germline CDR1 reads MNHNY; CDR2 reads SVGAGI (reference sequence). In DNA form, the CDR3 reads TGTGCCAGCAGTTACAACCGGGTCGAGCAGCACTTC. This gives the protein CASSYNRVEQHF.

The V call is TRBV7-9, the J call TRBJ1-4, with 7 bases that match TRBD1. Germline CDR1 SEHNR, CDR2 FQNEAQ (reference sequence). This CDR3 region has 12 residues. V trimming: 5 bases; J trimming: 10 bases; junction bases outside the gene matches: 4. For the CDR3, the DNA is TGTGCCAGCAGCCCGGGACAGCCAAAACTGTTTTTT. Translation gives CASSPGQPKLFF.

This clonotype was picked up a small number of times. The chain links TRBV6-1 to TRBJ1-2; D is unresolved. The CDR3 sequence is 15 residues long. Germline CDR1 is MNHNS and CDR2 is SASEGT. The germline V and J ends were trimmed by 6 bases and 4 bases, with 18 bases remaining between them. The CDR3 sequence: CASSPRVAAGYGYTF. The DNA of the CDR3 is TGTGCCAGCAGCCCACGAGTGGCAGCGGGCTATGGCTACACCTTC.

The gene calls are TRBV6-1 and TRBJ2-7; D remains unclear. The CDR3 runs to 13 residues. Germline V lookup: CDR1 MNHNS, CDR2 SASEGT. V lost 7 bases and J lost 0, with 10 bases in between. The CDR3 protein is CASNKGVSYEQYF. The CDR3 DNA is TGTGCCAGCAATAAAGGCGTCTCCTACGAGCAGTACTTC.

This clonotype was counted ten times or more. The rearrangement uses TRBV12-3 or TRBV12-4 and TRBJ1-5; a weak D match, TRBD1 (6 bases). The CDR3 is made up of 14 amino acids. V dropped 5 bases and J dropped 5 bases, with 13 bases sitting between them. This CDR3 is CASSRQAPDQPQHF. The CDR3 nucleotides read TGTGCCAGCAGTCGACAGGCCCCTGATCAGCCCCAGCATTTT.

The sample holds a few counts of this clonotype. The chain employs TRBV2 and TRBJ2-1; the D call may be TRBD1 or TRBD2 (5 bases each). Trimming removed 1 base at V and 5 bases at J, with 12 bases between. From germline, CDR1 is SNHLY and CDR2 FYNNEI. The CDR3 consists of 15 residues. CDR3 nucleotides: TGTGCCAGCAGTGAAGAGGTCTGGGGACACAATGAGCAGTTCTTC. Its translation: CASSEEVWGHNEQFF.

The V call is TRBV10-3, the J call TRBJ1-2, with D maybe TRBD1 (5 bases). CDR3 size: 14 residues. The germline V gene encodes CDR1 ENHRY and CDR2 SYGVKD. Trimming cost V 10 bases and J 0 bases, with 15 bases left between them. Here the CDR3 reads CASGATEANYGYTF. CDR3 nucleotide sequence: TGTGCCAGCGGGGCGACAGAGGCTAACTATGGCTACACCTTC.

This clonotype was picked up a small number of times. The chain links TRBV6-2 or TRBV6-3 to TRBJ2-2, with a tentative D call TRBD1 (5 bases). The CDR3 covers 15 residues. Trimming shortened V by 7 bases and J by 4 bases, and 16 bases separated the two germline ends. Germline V gives CDR1 MNHEY, CDR2 SVGEGT. CDR3 sequence reads: CASTPAGWATGELFF. The CDR3 DNA reads as TGTGCCAGCACTCCCGCAGGGTGGGCCACCGGGGAGCTGTTTTTT.

Only a few counts were recorded for this clonotype. J is TRBJ2-5 and V is TRBV12-5; weak D call: TRBD2 (5 bases). CDR1 is LGHNT and CDR2 is FRNRAP in the germline V gene. CDR3 size: 17 residues. Trimming left V 1 base short and J 5 bases short, with 20 bases between. The CDR3 nucleotides read TGTGCTAGTGGTTTGGCCTTGGGAGTAGAGAATGTGGAGACCCAGTACTTC. Translating it yields CASGLALGVENVETQYF.

At least ten counts were recorded for this clonotype. The rearrangement joins TRBV29-1 to TRBJ2-4, with D possibly matching TRBD2 (7 bases). The V end lost 4 bases, the J end lost 0 bases, and 16 bases lay between the germline ends. Germline CDR1 reads SQVTM; CDR2 reads ANQGSEA. The CDR3 extends over 16 amino acids. Here the CDR3 DNA reads TGCAGCGTTGGGGGGAGGGGGGCGTTAGCCAAAAACATTCAGTACTTC. It translates to CSVGGRGALAKNIQYF.

This sequence joins TRBV4-1 and TRBJ2-1; D perhaps matches TRBD1 (6 bases). Germline V CDR1 and CDR2: MGHRA, YSYEKL. V shed 0 bases and J shed 0 bases, with 18 bases lying between them. This CDR3 region has 19 residues. The CDR3 region has the DNA TGCGCCAGCAGCCAAGAAATGGGGCAGGGGCGAAGCTCCTACAATGAGCAGTTCTTC. Its protein product is CASSQEMGQGRSSYNEQFF.

This clonotype showed up many times. The rearrangement links TRBV6-5 to TRBJ2-1; a weak D match, TRBD2 (5 bases). Germline V lookup: CDR1 MNHEY, CDR2 SVGAGI. The CDR3 spans 14 residues. Trimming pared 5 bases from V and 7 bases from J, leaving 15 bases between. CDR3 amino acids: CASSLPGIGNEQFF. CDR3 in DNA: TGTGCCAGCAGTCTACCGGGGATCGGGAATGAGCAGTTCTTC.

This rearrangement joins TRBV19 to TRBJ2-3; D uncertain. Trimming took off 7 bases at V and 1 base at J, with 24 bases between the two ends. Germline V gene lookup returns CDR1 LNHDA and CDR2 SQIVND (reference sequence). The CDR3 spans 18 residues. This chain's CDR3 is CASMGFLGRSTGTDTQYF. CDR3 sequence (DNA): TGTGCCAGTATGGGGTTCTTAGGGCGCAGCACTGGCACAGATACGCAGTATTTT.

V usage is TRBV20-1 and J usage is TRBJ2-7; a possible D gene is TRBD2 (6 bases). V lost 6 bases to trimming and J lost 2 bases, with 14 bases between them. The CDR3 spans 13 residues. Germline lookup yields CDR1 DFQATT and CDR2 SNEGSKA (reference sequence). This CDR3 is CSARDLHTYEQYF. The CDR3 nucleotides are TGCAGTGCGCGGGACCTCCACACCTACGAGCAGTACTTC.

This clonotype was counted only a few times. This chain joins TRBV9 and TRBJ2-1; 10 nucleotides agree with TRBD2. Germline V gives CDR1 SGDLS, CDR2 YYNGEE. V shed 4 bases and J 8 bases; nucleotides not matched to a gene: 6. This CDR3 region has 14 residues. The CDR3: CASSLAGVRDEQFF. The CDR3 coding sequence is TGTGCCAGCAGCCTAGCGGGAGTGCGCGATGAGCAGTTCTTC.

This clonotype was observed many times. The rearrangement uses TRBV10-3 and TRBJ2-5; D is perhaps TRBD1 (7 bases). The V gene's germline CDR1 is ENHRY and CDR2 SYGVKD. CDR3 size: 15 residues. Trimming removed 2 bases at V and 5 bases at J, with 15 bases between. The CDR3 loop reads CAISEAGQLRETQYF. The CDR3, as DNA: TGTGCCATCAGTGAGGCGGGACAGCTGCGTGAGACCCAGTACTTC.

This clonotype was seen only a few times. V is TRBV9 and J is TRBJ1-1; the D gene is possibly TRBD1 (6 bases). The CDR3 spans 17 residues. Per germline, CDR1 SGDLS and CDR2 YYNGEE. Deletions cut 0 bases from V and 0 bases from J, with 15 bases between. CDR3 protein: CASSVVGGQFMNTEAFF. DNA for the CDR3: TGTGCCAGCAGCGTAGTGGGGGGGCAGTTCATGAACACTGAAGCTTTCTTT.

This clonotype was counted many times. V gene TRBV5-1 combines with J gene TRBJ2-1; 10 nucleotides align to TRBD1. The CDR3 loop spans 14 amino acids. The germline V gene encodes CDR1 SGHRS and CDR2 YFSETQ. Trimming took 3 bases from V and 4 from J; bases not matched to a gene: 1. The DNA for the CDR3 is TGCGCCAGCAGCTCGGGACAGGGGTACAATGAGCAGTTCTTC. As protein: CASSSGQGYNEQFF.

This clonotype was observed at least ten times. The chain combines TRBV24-1 with TRBJ2-2; D is possibly TRBD1 (6 bases). The CDR3 runs to 16 residues. Per the germline V gene, CDR1 is KGHDR and CDR2 is SFDVKD. Trimming left V 5 bases short and J 1 base short, with 13 bases between. The CDR3 region has the DNA TGTGCCACCAGTGGAATTACGACAGGGAACACCGGGGAGCTGTTTTTT. Protein: CATSGITTGNTGELFF.

V is TRBV6-1 and J is TRBJ2-7; 7 bases match TRBD2. The V and J ends lost 6 bases and 4 bases, in that order; junction bases with no gene match: 12. This CDR3 region has 15 residues. Germline loops: CDR1 MNHNS, CDR2 SASEGT. The CDR3 sequence is CASRPDGQGGYEQYF. In nucleotides, the CDR3 is TGTGCCAGCAGACCGGACGGGCAGGGAGGGTACGAGCAGTACTTC.

This chain connects TRBV20-1 to TRBJ2-6; D is unresolved. Germline V gene lookup returns CDR1 DFQATT and CDR2 SNEGSKA (reference sequence). The ends were cut back, 6 bases at V and 0 bases at J, with 15 bases in the middle. This CDR3 comprises 16 residues. This CDR3 reads CSAVAADHSGANVLTF. In nucleotides, the CDR3 is TGCAGTGCGGTGGCAGCTGATCACTCTGGGGCCAACGTCCTGACTTTC.

V is TRBV12-5 and J is TRBJ2-1; 7 bases line up with TRBD2. V shed 2 bases, J shed 12 bases, and the junction held 19 bases outside the gene matches. Germline CDR1 reads LGHNT; CDR2 reads FRNRAP. The CDR3 runs to 17 residues. This CDR3 reads CASGLSEAGLPTRGQFF. The CDR3 coding sequence is TGTGCTAGTGGTTTGTCGGAGGCGGGACTACCCACAAGAGGGCAGTTCTTC.

Many counts were recorded for this clonotype. The chain joins TRBV14 to TRBJ2-1; D is perhaps TRBD2 (6 bases). The CDR3 totals 14 residues. CDR1 and CDR2 from the germline V gene are SGHDN and FVKESK. The V end lost 0 bases, the J end lost 9 bases, and 12 bases lay between the germline ends. CDR3 nucleotides: TGTGCCAGCAGCCAAGATCCAGGGAGGACTGAGCAGTTCTTC. It codes for CASSQDPGRTEQFF.

This clonotype showed up many times. This chain connects TRBV12-3 or TRBV12-4 to TRBJ2-5; D call uncertain. The CDR3 contains 14 residues. The germline V and J ends were trimmed by 3 bases and 5 bases, with 13 bases remaining between them. CDR3: CASSFSEFQETQYF. The CDR3 DNA reads TGTGCCAGCAGTTTTTCGGAGTTTCAGGAGACCCAGTACTTC.

This clonotype was found a few times. V gene TRBV28 combines with J gene TRBJ2-1; 8 nucleotides line up with TRBD1. The germline V gene encodes CDR1 MDHEN and CDR2 SYDVKM. CDR3 length: 15 residues. V shed 6 bases and J 4 bases; nucleotides not matched to a gene: 8. The CDR3 DNA reads TGTGCCAGCAGCCGTGGACAGGGTGGTTACAATGAGCAGTTCTTC. Protein product: CASSRGQGGYNEQFF.

This clonotype occurred a few times. This rearrangement joins TRBV7-2 to TRBJ1-5; D unresolved. CDR3 length: 14 residues. V was cut by 5 bases and J by 1 base, with 9 bases left in between. Germline V CDR1 and CDR2: SGHTA, FQGNSA. The chain's CDR3 is CASSPGRSNQPQHF. The CDR3 bases are TGTGCCAGCAGCCCCGGACGGAGCAATCAGCCCCAGCATTTT. The whole variable domain, filled in from reference TRBV7-2 and TRBJ1-5, reads GAGVSQSPSNKVTEKGKDVELRCDPISGHTALYWYRQSLGQGLEFLIYFQGNSAPDKSGLPSDRFSAERTGGSVSTLTIQRTQQEDSAVYLCASSPGRSNQPQHFGDGTRLSIL.

Many counts were recorded for this clonotype. CDR3 residues: CASKGPLQPQHF. The CDR3, as DNA: TGCGCCAGCAAAGGGCCCTTGCAGCCCCAGCATTTT. The chain carries TRBV5-1 and TRBJ1-5; no clear D. Deletions cut 6 bases from V and 7 bases from J, with 11 bases between. This CDR3 is built from 12 residues. Germline-derived CDR1 and CDR2 are SGHRS and YFSETQ.

This clonotype has a handful of counts. The rearrangement joins TRBV5-1 to TRBJ2-2; D is perhaps TRBD2 (6 bases). Germline-derived CDR1 and CDR2 are SGHRS and YFSETQ. The CDR3 extends over 14 amino acids. Trimming pared 4 bases from V and 6 bases from J, leaving 13 bases between. The DNA of the CDR3 is TGCGCCAGCAGCCCGGGGGTCGCGGCCGGGGAGCTGTTTTTT. Its protein product is CASSPGVAAGELFF.

The chain combines TRBV4-3 with TRBJ2-5; 8 positions agree with TRBD2. The germline gives CDR1 LGHNA, CDR2 YSLEER. V trimming: 0 bases; J trimming: 0 bases; junction bases outside the gene matches: 12. The CDR3 runs to 19 residues. The CDR3 region is CASSQDLYLAGGDQETQYF. Here the CDR3 DNA reads TGCGCCAGCAGCCAAGACTTATACCTAGCCGGGGGGGACCAAGAGACCCAGTACTTC.